These 14 T cell receptor beta chains were all obtained from the same sample, sequenced in a study of molecular identifiers for immune sequencing clone quantification. MiXCR was run by TCRdb on the PCR reads, yielding one entry per CDR3 protein. This table has some 590,000 distinct CDR3 sequences, roughly 23% appearing once. Specimen: naive CD8+ T cells from blood, with Jurkat cell RNA spiked in. Subset: FACS-sorted CD8+CD4-CCR7+CD45RA+ naive T cells. Receptors originate from a human donor in good health. Some libraries in this study had Jurkat cell RNA spiked in.

This clonotype showed up many times. This chain joins TRBV4-2 and TRBJ1-5, with D uncertain. Per germline, CDR1 LGHNA and CDR2 YNFKEQ. The V end lost 4 bases, the J end lost 0 bases, and 7 bases lay between the germline ends. The CDR3 contains 14 residues. Here the CDR3 DNA reads TGTGCCAGCAGCCCCACAAATAGCAATCAGCCCCAGCATTTT. This sequence encodes CASSPTNSNQPQHF.

The V and J genes are TRBV7-9 and TRBJ2-5; 9 bases align to TRBD2. The germline gives CDR1 SEHNR, CDR2 FQNEAQ (reference sequence). The CDR3 runs to 19 residues. V was clipped by 3 bases and J by 2 bases; unmatched bases: 16. The CDR3 spells CASSFFPVLAGLSQETQYF. In DNA form, the CDR3 reads TGTGCCAGCAGCTTTTTTCCGGTACTAGCGGGCTTATCTCAAGAGACCCAGTACTTC.

The V call is TRBV19, the J call TRBJ1-1; D gene uncertain. This CDR3 spans 13 amino acids. V was clipped by 7 bases and J by 1 base, with 10 bases between them. Germline V gives CDR1 LNHDA, CDR2 SQIVND (reference sequence). The CDR3 spells CASNFGANTEAFF. Here the CDR3 DNA reads TGTGCCAGTAATTTCGGAGCGAACACTGAAGCTTTCTTT.

The gene calls are TRBV7-6 and TRBJ2-2; a weak D match, TRBD2 (6 bases). This CDR3 is built from 15 residues. CDR1 is SGHVS and CDR2 is FNYEAQ in the germline V gene. The V gene lost 2 bases and the J gene lost 5 bases, with 12 bases spanning the gap. CDR3 loop: CASSLPPGGTGELFF. The CDR3 bases are TGTGCCAGCAGCTTACCGCCCGGGGGAACCGGGGAGCTGTTTTTT. Combining the CDR3 with reference TRBV7-6 and TRBJ2-2 gives the whole variable domain GAGVSQSPRYKVTKRGQDVALRCDPISGHVSLYWYRQALGQGPEFLTYFNYEAQQDKSGLPNDRFSAERPEGSISTLTIQRTEQRDSAMYRCASSLPPGGTGELFFGEGSRLTVL.

The chain links TRBV11-3 to TRBJ2-3, with D perhaps TRBD2 (6 bases). Germline-derived CDR1 and CDR2 are SGHNT and YENEEA. This CDR3 has 16 amino acids. Between the trimmed V and J ends, which lost 0 bases and 4 bases, there was a span of 14 bases. CDR3 in amino acids: CASSLETTSSPDTQYF. As DNA, the CDR3 is TGTGCCAGCAGCTTAGAAACGACTAGTTCCCCAGATACGCAGTATTTT.

Many counts were recorded for this clonotype. This chain connects TRBV27 to TRBJ1-5; a weak D match, TRBD1 (5 bases). Germline V lookup: CDR1 MNHEY, CDR2 SMNVEV (reference sequence). V was trimmed by 4 bases and J by 3 bases, leaving 16 bases between them. CDR3 size: 16 residues. CDR3 bases: TGTGCCAGCAGTTCCTCCCCGGGACTGCCCAATCAGCCCCAGCATTTT. This translates into CASSSSPGLPNQPQHF.

This clonotype came up a few times. The chain is built from TRBV5-5 and TRBJ2-2, with 9 bases lining up with TRBD2. Trimming took 4 bases from V and 2 from J; bases not matched to a gene: 6. CDR1 is SGHKS, CDR2 YYEKEE, per germline (reference sequence). CDR3 length: 16 residues. This chain's CDR3 is CASSTIAGENTGELFF. CDR3 in DNA: TGTGCCAGCAGCACGATAGCGGGAGAAAACACCGGGGAGCTGTTTTTT.

There are a few counts of this clonotype. This chain joins TRBV14 and TRBJ2-7; a weak D match, TRBD2 (6 bases). Trimming took 0 bases from V and 3 from J, leaving 18 bases between them. Germline V CDR1 and CDR2: SGHDN, FVKESK. CDR3 length equals 17 residues. The CDR3 DNA follows: TGTGCCAGCAGCCAAGATTTAGGGAGGCCCAGTTACTACGAGCAGTACTTC. Its protein is CASSQDLGRPSYYEQYF.

This clonotype was observed a few times. The chain recombines TRBV18 with TRBJ2-7; D is unresolved. Deletions cut 3 bases from V and 6 bases from J, with 12 bases between. In germline, CDR1 is KGHSH, CDR2 LQKENI. This CDR3 spans 13 amino acids. For the CDR3, the DNA is TGTGCCAGCTCACCGGTCGGCATCGGCGAGCAGTACTTC. Protein sequence: CASSPVGIGEQYF. Full variable domain (missing parts from reference TRBV18 and TRBJ2-7): NAGVMQNPRHLVRRRGQEARLRCSPMKGHSHVYWYRQLPEEGLKFMVYLQKENIIDESGMPKERFSAEFPKEGPSILRIQQVVRGDSAAYFCASSPVGIGEQYFGPGTRLTVT.

This clonotype was observed many times. The chain employs TRBV7-6 and TRBJ2-6, with D perhaps TRBD2 (5 bases). The CDR3 totals 21 residues. Germline V CDR1 and CDR2: SGHVS, FNYEAQ. The ends were cut back, 2 bases at V and 2 bases at J, with 25 bases in the middle. This CDR3 is CASSLSLSGNPDHPGANVLTF. DNA for the CDR3: TGTGCCAGCAGCTTATCATTATCCGGGAACCCGGACCACCCTGGGGCCAACGTCCTGACTTTC.

In this sample, this clonotype turned up a few times. A much larger clone lies one base from this, so it may be a read error. J is TRBJ2-5 and V is TRBV29-1, with D possibly being TRBD1 (6 bases). This CDR3 is built from 16 residues. V gave up 6 bases and J gave up 9 bases, with 29 bases separating them. In germline, CDR1 is SQVTM, CDR2 ANQGSEA. CDR3 loop: CSVPRQALGPAEPQYF. The CDR3 DNA follows: TGCAGCGTCCCCAGACAGGCCCTGGGGCCCGCGGAGCCCCAGTACTTC. Drawing the rest from reference TRBV29-1 and TRBJ2-5, the complete variable domain is SAVISQKPSRDICQRGTSLTIQCQVDSQVTMMFWYRQQPGQSLTLIATANQGSEATYESGFVIDKFPISRPNLTFSTLTVSNMSPEDSSIYLCSVPRQALGPAEPQYFGPGTRLLVL.

Remarks on this clonotype: Because the CDR3 is missing its conserved closing phenylalanine or tryptophan, this is likely a read error. The chain carries TRBV12-3 or TRBV12-4 and TRBJ1-5; 9 nucleotides align to TRBD1. This CDR3 has 17 residues. V was clipped by 7 bases and J by 0 bases; unmatched bases: 10. The CDR3 bases are TGTGCCAGCACCAAGACAGGGGGTCCCTATAGCAATCAGCCCCAGCATTAT. It specifies CASTKTGGPYSNQPQHY.

V usage is TRBV12-3 or TRBV12-4 and J usage is TRBJ1-3, with D perhaps matching TRBD1 (5 bases). CDR3 length: 16 amino acids. Trimming shortened V by 6 bases and J by 0 bases, and 15 bases separated the two germline ends. CDR3 residues: CASSSASRGSGNTIYF. CDR3 coding DNA: TGTGCCAGCAGCTCCGCCTCTAGGGGCTCTGGAAACACCATATATTTT.

This chain uses TRBV19 with TRBJ2-3; D remains unclear. Germline CDR1 and CDR2: LNHDA and SQIVND (reference sequence). This CDR3 region has 13 residues. Trimming cost V 2 bases and J 2 bases, with 5 bases left between them. The CDR3 is CASSILYTDTQYF. The CDR3 bases are TGTGCCAGTAGTATACTCTACACAGATACGCAGTATTTT.